This entry is about one TCR beta chain. Each sample had at least 6.5 million PBMCs isolated. These data originate in a study of blood T cells in healthy people across ages. A J-beta primer mix and a sample-barcoded 5' primer were used in a second PCR of roughly 7 to 12 cycles. Every single cDNA molecule received a tag from a template-switch adaptor with 12 random nucleotides. TCRdb used MiXCR to reprocess the 5' RACE reads, holding one entry per CDR3 protein. The data hold roughly 2 million distinct CDR3 sequences, with roughly 50% observed a single time. The clonotype comes from a woman in her thirties or forties in good health. Sequencing was done on a sample of blood.

The CDR3 reads CASSFWGMNTEAFF. Here the CDR3 DNA reads TGTGCCAGCAGCTTCTGGGGGATGAACACTGAAGCTTTCTTT. The chain couples TRBV7-2 to TRBJ1-1; D perhaps matches TRBD1 (5 bases). V lost 3 bases and J lost 0, with 8 bases in between. CDR1 is SGHTA and CDR2 is FQGNSA in the germline V gene. The CDR3 extends over 14 amino acids. Using reference TRBV7-2 and TRBJ1-1 for the parts outside the CDR3, the full variable domain is GAGVSQSPSNKVTEKGKDVELRCDPISGHTALYWYRQSLGQGLEFLIYFQGNSAPDKSGLPSDRFSAERTGGSVSTLTIQRTQQEDSAVYLCASSFWGMNTEAFFGQGTRLTVV.